This T cell receptor beta chain was identified during a study of blood T cell repertoires in COVID-19. Study background: Whether acute or convalescent, the COVID-19 samples came from the United States, Italy and Spain. The cDNA or gDNA used as material had been derived from T cells, B-cell-depleted T cells, or PBMCs.

CDR3 length: 14 residues. Per the germline V gene, CDR1 is SQVTM and CDR2 is ANQGSEA. V was clipped by 3 bases and J by 3 bases; unmatched bases: 6. Authors' data handling: Nucleated cell number was recorded as an estimate derived from reference gene primer amplification. Here immunoSEQ multiplex PCR was the method, and the copy in TCRdb shows in-frame clones only, minus some. V, J and clone size were drawn from that table, and D and trimming were deduced from the DNA. The sample shows about 240,000 clones, about 85% of them seen only once. The receptor was derived from a man between 25 and 39 years old who had recovered from COVID-19. Sequencing was done on a sample of peripheral blood. The chain carries TRBV29-1 and TRBJ2-7; TRBD1 matches at 9 bases. This CDR3 is CSVDGTGNNYEQYF. CDR3 in DNA: TGCAGCGTTGATGGGACAGGGAACAACTACGAGCAGTACTTC.